These 7 T cell receptor beta chains were all obtained from the same sample, sequenced in a study of cytomegalovirus exposure and HLA in healthy donors. The PCR made use of 60 Vbeta and 13 Jbeta primers. TCRdb's table, derived via immunoSEQ multiplex PCR, lists solely in-frame clones and lacks some. Here the sample spans around 160,000 clones, about 75% being singletons. Material for sequencing was PBMCs. Receptor source: a woman aged 40 to 55 in good health and CMV-seropositive.

This clone turned up a few times. J is TRBJ2-5 and V is TRBV29-1; D gene uncertain. CDR1 SQVTM and CDR2 ANQGSEA come from the germline V gene. The CDR3 runs to 11 residues. Between the trimmed V and J ends, which lost 5 bases and 5 bases, there was a span of 9 bases. In nucleotides, the CDR3 is TGCAGCGTTTACTTCGTGGAGACCCAGTACTTC. Translated, it gives CSVYFVETQYF.

This chain connects TRBV2 to TRBJ1-1, with TRBD1 as a possible D gene (6 bases). Trimming cost V 10 bases and J 5 bases, with 20 bases left between them. Germline V gene sequence: CDR1 SNHLY, CDR2 FYNNEI. CDR3 size: 14 residues. CDR3 sequence: CAIPGWGGGTEAFF. CDR3 nucleotides: TGTGCCATCCCCGGGTGGGGGGGCGGTACTGAAGCTTTCTTT.

V usage is TRBV7-2 and J usage is TRBJ2-1, with 12 bases that match TRBD2. V shed 1 base, J shed 10 bases, and the junction held 11 bases outside the gene matches. CDR3 size: 17 residues. Looked up from germline, CDR1 is SGHTA and CDR2 is FQGNSA. The CDR3 protein is CASSLVVRLAGDAEQFF. As DNA, the CDR3 is TGTGCCAGCAGCTTAGTGGTAAGACTAGCGGGAGACGCCGAGCAGTTCTTC.

The genes are TRBV28 and TRBJ2-1; the D gene is possibly TRBD1 (6 bases). The CDR3 runs to 13 residues. Germline CDR1 MDHEN, CDR2 SYDVKM. V lost 2 bases and J 5 bases, leaving 7 bases between the germline ends. DNA for the CDR3: TGTGCCAGCAGTTTAACAGGGAACAATGAGCAGTTCTTC. It encodes CASSLTGNNEQFF.

This rearrangement joins TRBV28 to TRBJ2-5; TRBD1 might be the D (6 bases). Looked up from germline, CDR1 is MDHEN and CDR2 is SYDVKM. The V and J ends lost 5 bases and 4 bases respectively, with 17 bases between them. The CDR3 is 15 residues long. The CDR3 DNA sequence: TGTGCCAGCAGTCTTTCAGGGGTGGGAAGAGAGACCCAGTACTTC. Translating it yields CASSLSGVGRETQYF.

The rearrangement links TRBV4-1 to TRBJ2-7; D call uncertain. The CDR3 runs to 14 residues. Trimming cost V 0 bases and J 2 bases, with 8 bases left between them. Germline assignment: CDR1 MGHRA and CDR2 YSYEKL. For the CDR3, the DNA is TGCGCCAGCAGCCAAGACGTCAGGACCTACGAGCAGTACTTC. It specifies CASSQDVRTYEQYF.

V and J are TRBV30 and TRBJ1-1, with D tentatively TRBD1 (6 bases). Trimming cost V 3 bases and J 1 base, with 9 bases left between them. This CDR3 spans 13 amino acids. Per the germline V gene, CDR1 is GTSNPN and CDR2 is SVGIG (reference sequence). The CDR3, as DNA: TGTGCCTGGAGCGAGGGACAGAACACTGAAGCTTTCTTT. This translates into CAWSEGQNTEAFF.